The clone carrying this TCR beta chain occurred once. What it recognizes is unknown. A junction end diverges from the germline sequence, so it may reflect a read error. The CDR3 runs to 14 residues. Germline V lookup: CDR1 SEHNR, CDR2 FQNEAQ (reference sequence). The tissue used was unsorted bulk material of about 17-33 mg. RNA and DNA were co-extracted from it with the AllPrep DNA/RNA mini kit. Sampling of every tumor involved five separate regions. These included the tumor centre. Priming with a constant-region primer yielded TCR beta cDNA from roughly 500 ng total RNA. Libraries covering TCR beta were generated through three nested multiplex PCR rounds (using a slightly modified ARM-PCR). A C-beta reverse primer and TRBV1-TRBV30 forward primers served in each of the first two PCR rounds, at around 10 cycles apiece. TCRdb re-called the multiplex PCR reads with MiXCR, one entry per CDR3 protein. The sample gives around 190,000 distinct CDR3 sequences, around four fifths of which show up once; 18% is in the top ten.

These data belong to a study of tumor-infiltrating lymphocytes in primary liver carcinoma. In the study overall: The patient population consisted of men and women between 30 and 69 years of age. Study results and caveats: Tumor-adjacent and tumor-blood pairs shared a smaller degree of overlap than tumor region pairs. Only about 7-24% of top clones occurred in every one of the five tumor regions.

The source of this sequence is a man aged 35 to 55 with primary liver carcinoma and hepatitis B virus infection. Input material: tumor tissue from primary liver carcinoma. This chain links TRBV7-9 with TRBJ2-5, with D perhaps TRBD1 (6 bases). CDR3 sequence reads: CANTLSRGEETQYF. The CDR3 nucleotides are TGCGCCAACACCTTATCCAGGGGAGAAGAGACCCAGTACTTC.